Listed here is a single T cell receptor (beta chain). The data were taken from a study of blood T cell repertoires in COVID-19. Study members were between roughly 18 and 100 years old and lived in 24 US regions. In assigning cohorts, the study relied on participant-reported clinical history. TCRdb's copy holds only in-frame clones and misses some; the assay was immunoSEQ multiplex PCR. Among 200,000 to 250,000 clones listed, around 90% were seen once. The sequence was obtained from a man aged 25 to 40 who had been exposed to COVID-19. The material sequenced was PBMCs or T cells enriched from blood (not recorded which).

DNA of the CDR3: TGTGCCAGCAGTCCTGGGACTGCGGCGAACACCGGGGAGCTGTTTTTT. Translating it yields CASSPGTAANTGELFF. The J gene is TRBJ2-2, the V gene TRBV6-4; possibly TRBD2 for D (6 bases). CDR3 length equals 16 residues. Trimming pared 5 bases from V and 0 bases from J, leaving 13 bases between. Looked up from germline, CDR1 is MRHNA and CDR2 is SNTAGT.